What follows describes a single T cell receptor (beta chain). The CDR3 extends over 14 amino acids. Trimming at V came to 5 bases and at J to 9 bases, leaving 6 bases not matched to a gene. Germline assignment: CDR1 SEHNR and CDR2 FQNEAQ (reference sequence). The data belong to a study of blood T cell repertoires in COVID-19. Study at large: Italy, Spain and the United States were the sources of the convalescent and acute COVID-19 samples.

This table comes from immunoSEQ multiplex PCR, and its TCRdb copy is limited to in-frame clones, with some not included. The profile covers under 250,000 clones, with 87% appearing a single time and around 3% taken by the ten largest. The sequencing sample was made of peripheral blood. The TCR was taken from a man younger than 30 with active or convalescent COVID-19. This chain joins TRBV7-9 and TRBJ1-6; 8 bases fit TRBD1. CDR3 amino acids: CASSAGTGGSPLHF. In nucleotides, the CDR3 is TGTGCCAGCAGCGCCGGGACAGGAGGTTCACCCCTCCACTTT.